The 4 T cell receptor beta chains given below trace back to one sample, sequenced in a study of neurological immune-mediated disorders. Via MiXCR, TCRdb re-called the 5' RACE reads, giving one row per CDR3 protein. This repertoire shows some 37,000 distinct CDR3 sequences, approximately 4.4% found once; its top ten account for roughly 9%. The sequencing input was CD4+ T cells from blood. All receptors come from a man between 18 and 35 years old in good health.

This clonotype was seen ten or more times. V and J are TRBV5-1 and TRBJ2-1, with TRBD1 matching over 9 bases. The CDR3 length is 15 residues. The V gene's germline CDR1 is SGHRS and CDR2 YFSETQ. V was pared by 4 bases and J by 2 bases, with 4 bases of the junction left unmatched. The CDR3 protein is CASSQRQGAYNEQFF. The DNA of the CDR3 is TGCGCCAGCAGCCAAAGACAGGGGGCCTACAATGAGCAGTTCTTC.

This clonotype was recorded many times. The CDR3 DNA follows: TGTGCCAGCAGCGTAGAATTCGAGGGGGATACGCAGTATTTT. This translates into CASSVEFEGDTQYF. The rearrangement links TRBV9 to TRBJ2-3; tentatively, D is TRBD1 or TRBD2 (5 bases each). In germline, CDR1 is SGDLS, CDR2 YYNGEE. The CDR3 sequence is 14 residues long. The germline V and J ends were trimmed by 0 bases and 6 bases, with 11 bases remaining between them.

In its sample, this clonotype is medium-sized. The chain carries TRBV20-1 and TRBJ2-1, with D perhaps TRBD2 (6 bases). Germline V CDR1 and CDR2: DFQATT, SNEGSKA (reference sequence). The CDR3 consists of 13 residues. The germline V and J ends were trimmed by 4 bases and 5 bases, with 12 bases remaining between them. CDR3: CSAIWTTNNEQFF. In DNA, the CDR3 is TGCAGTGCTATTTGGACTACCAACAATGAGCAGTTCTTC.

This clonotype was found many times. CDR3 coding DNA: TGCGCCAGCAGCCCCGAAAGGGTAACTAATGAAAAACTGTTTTTT. Protein product: CASSPERVTNEKLFF. The V gene is TRBV5-1, the J gene TRBJ1-4; no clear D. Per germline, CDR1 SGHRS and CDR2 YFSETQ. This CDR3 region has 15 residues. Trimming removed 4 bases at V and 1 base at J, with 11 bases between.